The clone carrying this T cell receptor (beta chain) was counted a single time. The record originates from a study of blood T cell repertoires in COVID-19. Profiling relied on immunoSEQ multiplex PCR, and the TCRdb table lists in-frame clones only, not all of them. The table records about 330,000 clones, over 80% of them present only once. The CDR3 has 15 amino acids. CDR1 and CDR2 (germline): SGHRS, YFSETQ. V was clipped by 2 bases and J by 4 bases; unmatched bases: 9. The TCR was taken from a man in his thirties or forties who had recovered from COVID-19. The rearrangement joins TRBV5-1 to TRBJ2-7; TRBD1 matches at 7 bases. Sequenced material: PBMCs or T cells enriched from blood (not recorded which). CDR3 coding DNA: TGCGCCAGCAGCTTCACAACAGGGGATCGGTACGAGCAGTACTTC. Translation gives CASSFTTGDRYEQYF.